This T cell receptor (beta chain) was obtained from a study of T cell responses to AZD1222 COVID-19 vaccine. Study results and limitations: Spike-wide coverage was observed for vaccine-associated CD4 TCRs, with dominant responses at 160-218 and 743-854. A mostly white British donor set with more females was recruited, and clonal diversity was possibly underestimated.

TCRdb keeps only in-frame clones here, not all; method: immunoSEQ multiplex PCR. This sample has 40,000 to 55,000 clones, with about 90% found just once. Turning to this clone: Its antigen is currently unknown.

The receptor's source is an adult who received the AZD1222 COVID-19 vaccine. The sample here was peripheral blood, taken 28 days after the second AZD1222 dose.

The CDR3 is CASSRGTGDYEQYF. The CDR3, as DNA: TGTGCCAGTAGTCGGGGGACAGGGGACTACGAGCAGTACTTC. The chain employs TRBV19 and TRBJ2-7, with 10 bases fitting TRBD1. CDR1 and CDR2 (germline): LNHDA, SQIVND (reference sequence). The CDR3 runs to 14 residues. V was clipped by 5 bases and J by 3 bases; unmatched bases: 4.